The clone carrying this T cell receptor (beta chain) appeared once. Its antigen is unidentified. The data were taken from a study of shared clonotypes between healthy human individuals. The overall study: Aged 18 to 49, the donors were a couple of women and three men.

The V end lost 4 bases, the J end lost 4 bases, and 10 bases lay between the germline ends. CDR1 MNHEY and CDR2 SMNVEV come from the germline V gene (reference sequence). The CDR3 has 13 amino acids. Naive CD8 populations comprised CD45RO-negative cells positively selected for CCR7, excluding terminally differentiated effector memory CD45RA+ cells. The healthy adult donors were HIV-negative and reported no recent acute infections or vaccinations. Here immunoSEQ multiplex PCR was the method, and the copy in TCRdb shows in-frame clones only, minus some. Among over 2,000,000 clones, just over 90% were seen once, and the ten largest hold more than 1.5%. Study-wide results and caveats: For sorted subsets, rarefaction showed incomplete sequencing despite large depth. Among a few donors, roughly 5% of naive CD4 clonotypes were found in common.

The TCR was taken from a man aged 18-30 years in good health. Some clones in this sample may be carry-over from other donors' samples. Sequencing input: naive CD8+ T cells from PBMCs. This chain uses TRBV27 with TRBJ1-1, with D unclear. This CDR3 is CASSSDKGTEAFF. CDR3 DNA: TGTGCCAGCAGTTCCGACAAGGGCACTGAAGCTTTCTTT.